Sequencing of this TCR beta chain was carried out in a study of blood T cells in healthy people across ages. Overall study context: Template switching captured about one barcoded beta molecule per two T cells. Study-level points and caveats: Older individuals had lower TCR beta diversity per million T cells (the decline was roughly linear).

Aged roughly 6 to 95, donors were systemically healthy Caucasians from Russia. Next came a second PCR, run for about 7 to 12 cycles, which used a sample-barcoded 5' primer along with a J-beta primer mix. Using its own MiXCR run on the 5' RACE reads, TCRdb lists one record per CDR3 protein. The sample has about 1.4 million distinct CDR3 sequences; 59% are singletons. In the case of this clonotype: What it recognizes is unknown.

Germline CDR1 LNHNV, CDR2 YYDKDF (reference sequence). The CDR3 loop spans 14 amino acids. V lost 8 bases and J lost 2; bases outside the gene matches: 5. Sequencing used blood. This chain uses TRBV15 with TRBJ1-4; 7 bases are a match to TRBD1. This receptor was obtained from a man aged 18 to 30 in good health. The CDR3 region is CATRTGQTNEKLFF. CDR3 DNA sequence: TGTGCCACCCGAACGGGACAGACTAATGAAAAACTGTTTTTT. The entire variable domain, with the rest obtained from reference TRBV15 and TRBJ1-4, is as follows: DAMVIQNPRYQVTQFGKPVTLSCSQTLNHNVMYWYQQKSSQAPKLLFHYYDKDFNNEADTPDNFQSRRPNTSFCFLDIRSPGLGDTAMYLCATRTGQTNEKLFFGSGTQLSVL.